Given below is one T cell receptor (beta chain) in context. It lacks a known antigen. No base-level quality is on record; no much larger clone is a single base apart. The data stem from a study of radiation and T cells in renal cell carcinoma (dated by TCRdb to the early 2020s). Background on the whole study: In total, 50 to 60 samples underwent TCR beta sequencing: some 25 tumors plus 27 peripheral blood samples. In the approximately 53 samples combined, some 4,000,000 unique CDR3 nucleotide sequences were found, encoding roughly 2.5 million unique CDR3 amino acid sequences. Overall study results and their limits: Effects of radiation dose or scheduling on the TCR repertoire could not be addressed with the single-armed trial design. A greater number of dominant CDR3 motifs was detected in irradiated tumors than in control tumors, and a larger share of the repertoire was occupied by these motifs in irradiated tumors than in control tumors. Irradiated tumors showed higher TCR clonality than controls, with the top 100 clonotypes averaging around 54% of the repertoire versus about 40% in nephrectomy-only tumors. Because only small tumor regions of about 0.94 g were available, the study did not capture intratumoral heterogeneity.

The time point label, read with the paper, signifies: tumor resected at nephrectomy. The treatment or condition tag for this specimen amounts to: treatment-naive control, cytoreductive nephrectomy. The control tumors were taken from treatment-naive renal cell carcinoma patients who had cytoreductive nephrectomy with no earlier radiation. All patients had renal cell carcinoma with clear cell pathology. The control tumors sequenced for TCR were resected between about 2011 and 2015 from roughly twelve males and a few females whose median age was approximately 59 years (range about 35 to 85). Tumor processing involved mechanical dissociation, digestion with collagenase/hyaluronidase at 37 degrees C, handling in gentleMACS C tubes, and storage in liquid nitrogen. Genomic DNA for TCR sequencing was prepared using the QIAamp DNA Blood Mini Kit (Qiagen). Only samples passing all quality control checks were included in the analyses.

Following the manufacturer's recommendations, the immunoSEQ kit was used to generate TCR beta libraries from genomic DNA. To prepare the libraries, a first multiplex PCR with proprietary primers was run, followed by a second PCR that added unique barcodes, and a bead cleanup was done after each round. A positive control reaction and a negative control reaction, both provided in the kit, were run with every batch of samples. The final libraries were assessed on an Agilent 4200 TapeStation D1000 ScreenTape, pooled by volume, and quantified by qPCR. Sequencing was performed on an Illumina NextSeq500 with a MidOutput 150-cycle cartridge, and 156 Read1 and 15 Index1 cycles were run with kit custom primers. The pooled library was loaded at 0.95 to 1 pM with around 20% PhiX control spiked in. The paper's data handling went like this. Vendor-processed data were analyzed in R, with a clonotype defined as all T cells sharing the same CDR3 nucleotide sequence. For clone abundance analyses, frequencies were normalized to the 10,000 most abundant clones in each sample. Public T cell clones, averaging fewer than five per sample, were removed before analysis. ImmunoMap was used for dominant motif analysis with the PAM10 matrix, a gap penalty of 30, and a homology threshold of 0.3, and any motif reaching a cumulative frequency of at least 0.01 was considered dominant. TCRdb provides this immuneACCESS table in a form limited to in-frame rearrangements. Some clones are lacking; in checked studies, under half of them reflect an unresolved V gene, and why the rest are absent is not known. That table is the source of V, J and clone size, and D and trimming were worked out from the DNA. This sample gives about 23,000 clones in total; about three fifths of them show up just once. The ten largest clones take up around a fifth of the sample.

The junction carries 10 bases between V and J, which are trimmed by 6 bases and 0 bases respectively. CDR1 SNHLY and CDR2 FYNNEI are derived from the germline V gene. The CDR3 numbers 14 residues from cysteine through phenylalanine. Kept here is only the CDR3 DNA, which spans 42 bases and is read in frame from base 1. Sequencing used tumor tissue, obtained from a patient whose treatment was nephrectomy without radiotherapy. The sequence joins TRBV2 to TRBJ2-3, with a weak D call of TRBD2 (5 bases match). The TCR was taken from a man aged 35-49 years with renal cell carcinoma. The DNA sequence follows: TGTGCCAGCAGACTAGATTCTAGCACAGATACGCAGTATTTT. The resulting protein is CASRLDSSTDTQYF.